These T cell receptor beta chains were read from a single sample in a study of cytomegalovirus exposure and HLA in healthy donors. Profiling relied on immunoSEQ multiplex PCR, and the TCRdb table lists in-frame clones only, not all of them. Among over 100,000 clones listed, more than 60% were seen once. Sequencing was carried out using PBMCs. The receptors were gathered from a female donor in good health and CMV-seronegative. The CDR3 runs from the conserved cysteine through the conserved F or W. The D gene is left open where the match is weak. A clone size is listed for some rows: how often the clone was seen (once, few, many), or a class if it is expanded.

CDR3 protein: CASSRRGTTEAFF
CDR3 DNA: TGTGCCAGCAGTCGACGAGGCACCACTGAAGCTTTCTTT
clone size: once
V gene: TRBV27
D gene: -
J gene: TRBJ1-1

CDR3 protein: CASSQMVGLSDTQYF
CDR3 DNA: TGCGCCAGCAGTCAAATGGTGGGGCTGTCAGATACGCAGTATTTT
clone size: -
V gene: TRBV10-1
D gene: -
J gene: TRBJ2-3

CDR3 protein: CASSEFVPIYGYTF
CDR3 DNA: TGTGCCAGCAGTGAATTTGTCCCCATCTATGGCTACACCTTC
clone size: -
V gene: TRBV6-1
D gene: -
J gene: TRBJ1-2

CDR3 protein: CASSLGTGAEAFF
CDR3 DNA: TGTGCCAGCAGCTTAGGGACAGGCGCTGAAGCTTTCTTT
clone size: -
V gene: TRBV7-6
D gene: TRBD1
J gene: TRBJ1-1

CDR3 protein: CASSLGTVEAFF
CDR3 DNA: TGTGCCAGCAGTCTCGGGACAGTTGAAGCTTTCTTT
clone size: -
V gene: TRBV6-6
D gene: TRBD1
J gene: TRBJ1-1

CDR3 protein: CASSWGGDEQFF
CDR3 DNA: TGTGCCAGCAGCTGGGGGGGAGATGAGCAGTTCTTC
clone size: -
V gene: TRBV7-9
D gene: TRBD2
J gene: TRBJ2-1

CDR3 protein: CASSFDTKADEQYF
CDR3 DNA: TGTGCCAGCAGCTTCGATACTAAGGCCGACGAGCAGTACTTC
clone size: -
V gene: TRBV5-4
D gene: -
J gene: TRBJ2-7

CDR3 protein: CSVGWGGTEAFF
CDR3 DNA: TGCAGCGTTGGTTGGGGAGGCACTGAAGCTTTCTTT
clone size: -
V gene: TRBV29-1
D gene: -
J gene: TRBJ1-1

CDR3 protein: CASSYEGAGQPQHF
CDR3 DNA: TGTGCCAGCAGTTACGAGGGGGCTGGGCAGCCCCAGCATTTT
clone size: -
V gene: TRBV6-6
D gene: TRBD1
J gene: TRBJ1-5

CDR3 protein: CASSPYRQGSDTGELFF
CDR3 DNA: TGTGCCAGCTCACCATATCGACAGGGATCTGATACCGGGGAGCTGTTTTTT
clone size: -
V gene: TRBV18
D gene: TRBD1
J gene: TRBJ2-2

CDR3 protein: CASSPKTGAYEQYF
CDR3 DNA: TGTGCCAGCAGTCCTAAGACAGGGGCCTACGAGCAGTACTTC
clone size: -
V gene: TRBV6-1
D gene: TRBD1
J gene: TRBJ2-7

CDR3 protein: CASSHTGENPYEQYF
CDR3 DNA: TGTGCCAGCAGCCACACAGGGGAGAACCCCTACGAGCAGTACTTC
clone size: -
V gene: TRBV7-9
D gene: TRBD1
J gene: TRBJ2-7

CDR3 protein: CASSLDNKEPQHF
CDR3 DNA: TGTGCCAGCAGCTTGGATAACAAAGAGCCCCAGCATTTT
clone size: -
V gene: TRBV5-4
D gene: -
J gene: TRBJ1-5

CDR3 protein: CASSLAQGGNTEAFF
CDR3 DNA: TGTGCCAGCAGCTTGGCCCAGGGGGGGAACACTGAAGCTTTCTTT
clone size: few
V gene: TRBV5-4
D gene: TRBD1
J gene: TRBJ1-1

CDR3 protein: CASSTGTAWPQHF
CDR3 DNA: TGTGCCAGCAGTACCGGGACAGCCTGGCCCCAGCATTTT
clone size: -
V gene: TRBV27
D gene: TRBD1
J gene: TRBJ1-5

CDR3 protein: CASSLTSGSTDTQYF
CDR3 DNA: TGTGCCAGCAGCTTGACTAGCGGGAGCACAGATACGCAGTATTTT
clone size: -
V gene: TRBV5-4
D gene: TRBD2
J gene: TRBJ2-3

CDR3 protein: CASSLEAGSTGELFF
CDR3 DNA: TGCGCCAGCAGCTTGGAGGCGGGGTCCACCGGGGAGCTGTTTTTT
clone size: -
V gene: TRBV5-1
D gene: -
J gene: TRBJ2-2

CDR3 protein: CASSEVAGGNTIYF
CDR3 DNA: TGTGCCAGCAGTGAAGTGGCAGGAGGAAACACCATATATTTT
clone size: -
V gene: TRBV2
D gene: -
J gene: TRBJ1-3

CDR3 protein: CASSHRDSEPLDRAPSYEQYF
CDR3 DNA: TGTGCCAGTAGTCACCGGGACAGCGAGCCTTTGGACCGGGCTCCCTCCTACGAGCAGTACTTC
clone size: -
V gene: TRBV19
D gene: TRBD1
J gene: TRBJ2-7